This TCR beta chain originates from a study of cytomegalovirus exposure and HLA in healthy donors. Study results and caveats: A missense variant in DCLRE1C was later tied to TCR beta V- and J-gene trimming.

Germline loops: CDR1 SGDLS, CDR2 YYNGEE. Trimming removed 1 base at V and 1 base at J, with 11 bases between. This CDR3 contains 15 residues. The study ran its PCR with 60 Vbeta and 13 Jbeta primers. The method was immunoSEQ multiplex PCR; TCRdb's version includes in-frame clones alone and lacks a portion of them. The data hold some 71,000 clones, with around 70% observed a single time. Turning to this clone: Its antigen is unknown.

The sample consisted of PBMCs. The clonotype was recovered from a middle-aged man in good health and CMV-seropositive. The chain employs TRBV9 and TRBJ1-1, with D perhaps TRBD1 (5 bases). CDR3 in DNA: TGTGCCAGCAGCGTAAGTCAGGGAGGGAACACTGAAGCTTTCTTT. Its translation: CASSVSQGGNTEAFF.